This is a list of T cell receptor beta chains from one sample in a study of T cells after somatic rescue of genetic block. TCRdb's table, derived via immunoSEQ multiplex PCR, lists solely in-frame clones and lacks some. The sample lists about 120,000 clones, about 90% occurring once. Input material: peripheral blood mononuclear cells (PBMCs). These receptors came from a woman between 18 and 29 years old. CDR3s include the opening cysteine and the closing phenylalanine or tryptophan. The D gene is left open where the match is weak. Where a row states a size, it is once, few, many or the class of an expanded clone; other rows omit it.

J	D	V	size	CDR3	DNA
TRBJ1-3	TRBD1	TRBV7-9	NA	CASRTDRGSGNTIYF	TGTGCCAGCAGAACAGACAGGGGCTCTGGAAACACCATATATTTT
TRBJ2-3	NA	TRBV4-3	NA	CASSQETITDTQYF	TGCGCCAGCAGCCAAGAAACTATTACAGATACGCAGTATTTT
TRBJ1-3	NA	TRBV6-5	NA	CASAVGRSSGNTIYF	TGTGCCAGTGCCGTGGGCCGAAGCTCTGGAAACACCATATATTTT
TRBJ1-5	NA	TRBV4-3	NA	CASSQTRDQPQHF	TGCGCCAGCAGCCAAACCAGGGACCAGCCCCAGCATTTT
TRBJ2-7	NA	TRBV7-3	NA	CASSLGGQPYEQYF	TGTGCCAGCAGCTTAGGAGGGCAGCCCTACGAGCAGTACTTC
TRBJ2-5	NA	TRBV7-7	NA	CASSLGTAFETQYF	TGTGCCAGCAGCTTAGGAACCGCCTTTGAGACCCAGTACTTC
TRBJ2-6	NA	TRBV7-9	NA	CASSLNSGANVLTF	TGTGCCAGCAGCTTAAACTCTGGGGCCAACGTCCTGACTTTC
TRBJ1-4	TRBD1	TRBV5-4	NA	CASSLDRGRNEKLFF	TGTGCCAGCAGCTTAGACAGGGGGCGAAACGAAAAACTGTTTTTT
TRBJ2-7	TRBD1	TRBV29-1	NA	CSVLRDSSYEQYF	TGCAGCGTCCTAAGGGACAGCTCCTACGAGCAGTACTTC
TRBJ1-5	NA	TRBV30	NA	CAWSVQGQPQHF	TGTGCCTGGAGTGTACAAGGTCAGCCCCAGCATTTT
TRBJ1-4	NA	TRBV7-9	NA	CASSLNRRGKLFF	TGTGCCAGCAGCTTAAATCGACGGGGGAAACTGTTTTTT
TRBJ2-7	NA	TRBV7-2	NA	CASSLASQGMPYEQYF	TGTGCCAGCAGCTTAGCGAGCCAGGGGATGCCCTACGAGCAGTACTTC
TRBJ2-7	NA	TRBV14	few	CASSQPGAYEQYF	TGTGCCAGCAGCCAACCCGGAGCCTACGAGCAGTACTTC
TRBJ1-5	NA	TRBV7-9	NA	CASTRPGQPQHF	TGTGCCAGCACCCGACCCGGCCAGCCCCAGCATTTT
TRBJ1-1	NA	TRBV5-1	NA	CASSRARFNTEAFF	TGCGCCAGCAGCCGGGCAAGATTTAACACTGAAGCTTTCTTT
TRBJ2-3	NA	TRBV5-4	NA	CASSLGGPTDTQYF	TGTGCCAGCAGCTTGGGGGGGCCCACAGATACGCAGTATTTT
TRBJ2-7	NA	TRBV18	NA	CASSRYNSYEQYF	TGTGCCAGCTCACGCTACAACTCCTACGAGCAGTACTTC
TRBJ2-2	NA	TRBV30	once	CAWGEAGELFF	TGTGCCTGGGGGGAAGCCGGGGAGCTGTTTTTT
TRBJ1-3	NA	TRBV30	once	CAWSGQRNTIYF	TGTGCCTGGAGCGGACAGAGAAACACCATATATTTT
TRBJ2-2	NA	TRBV7-6	NA	CASSFPAAGLNTGELFF	TGTGCCAGCAGCTTCCCAGCTGCGGGACTCAACACCGGGGAGCTGTTTTTT
TRBJ2-7	NA	TRBV7-9	NA	CASSPWGVTGRRSYEQYF	TGTGCCAGCAGCCCCTGGGGGGTGACAGGTCGTCGCTCCTACGAGCAGTACTTC
TRBJ2-1	NA	TRBV14	once	CASSPGTLRNEQFF	TGTGCCAGCAGCCCGGGGACTCTCCGCAATGAGCAGTTCTTC
TRBJ2-3	TRBD2	TRBV4-3	NA	CASSQIRGTSGEYF	TGCGCCAGCAGCCAGATCAGGGGGACTAGCGGGGAGTATTTT
TRBJ1-5	NA	TRBV12-5	NA	CASGLVRLAGSNQPQHF	TGTGCTAGTGGTTTGGTACGGTTGGCGGGTAGCAATCAGCCCCAGCATTTT
TRBJ1-6	NA	TRBV19	once	CATLPGINSPLHF	TGTGCCACCCTCCCAGGGATCAATTCACCCCTCCACTTT
TRBJ2-1	NA	TRBV9	once	CASSAGSARNSYNEQFF	TGTGCCAGCAGCGCCGGTTCCGCGCGGAACTCCTACAATGAGCAGTTCTTC